The clone carrying this TCR beta chain was seen only a few times. The target antigen is unknown. TCRdb reprocessed the reads via MiXCR and lists one record per CDR3 protein. The repertoire holds 650,000 to 850,000 distinct CDR3 sequences, with roughly 29% as singletons. The CDR3 sequence is 13 residues long. The V and J ends lost 5 bases and 4 bases respectively, with 12 bases between them. Germline CDR1 is MNHNS and CDR2 is SASEGT. The record originates from a study of T cell repertoires in cytomegalovirus infection. Across the study: Used in the study were CMV epitopes, some recently identified and HLA-C-restricted, others well-studied and HLA-B-restricted. Public TCR beta signatures provided an indication of both CMV infection and a matching HLA type.

Notes on the study in general: Individuals carrying CMV plus the relevant HLA were identified by cumulative frequency of public TCR beta families. Dominant in the ex vivo response were TCR beta clonotypes restricted by HLA-C and specific for CMV.

This chain uses TRBV6-1 with TRBJ2-7; D remains unclear. The receptor's source is a human donor in good health (CMV status not recorded). Some clones in this sample may be carry-over from other donors' samples. The starting material was cultured CD8+ T cells from PBMCs, obtained from culture after CMV antigen stimulation. CDR3: CASSYGPEYEQYV. CDR3 nucleotides: TGTGCCAGCAGTTATGGTCCAGAGTACGAGCAGTACGTC.